These 10 T cell receptor beta chains came from one sample sequenced in a study of T cell responses to AZD1222 COVID-19 vaccine. Data came from immunoSEQ multiplex PCR; TCRdb stores just in-frame clones and leaves some out. Of about 72,000 clones detected, 86% appear once; the ten largest clones hold more than 2%. This specimen was peripheral blood, taken on day 0 of AZD1222 vaccination. These receptors originate from an adult in good health.

The gene calls are TRBV25-1 and TRBJ1-1; maybe TRBD1 (5 bases). Germline V gene data show CDR1 as MGHDK and CDR2 as SYGVNS. V lost 1 base and J lost 7, with 13 bases in between. This CDR3 is built from 14 residues. The DNA of the CDR3 is TGTGCCAGCAGTGAATGGGGCCGGGTTGGTGAAGCTTTCTTT. It translates to CASSEWGRVGEAFF.

V gene TRBV6-2 or TRBV6-3 combines with J gene TRBJ2-5; D unclear. Looked up from germline, CDR1 is MNHEY and CDR2 is SVGEGT. V gave up 2 bases and J gave up 1 base, with 5 bases separating them. This CDR3 has 13 amino acids. CDR3 loop: CASSYNPQETQYF. Here the CDR3 DNA reads TGTGCCAGCAGTTACAACCCCCAAGAGACCCAGTACTTC.

This clone was detected a few times. This chain joins TRBV28 and TRBJ1-3, with TRBD1 identical over 7 bases. Germline CDR1 MDHEN, CDR2 SYDVKM. V was pared by 10 bases and J by 0 bases, with 15 bases of the junction left unmatched. This CDR3 has 17 amino acids. CDR3 in DNA: TGTGCCACAAATCCCTCGGGACAGCCGATCTCTGGAAACACCATATATTTT. Translated: CATNPSGQPISGNTIYF.

V is TRBV7-2 and J is TRBJ1-1, with unresolved D. There are 13 residues in the CDR3. Germline CDR1 reads SGHTA; CDR2 reads FQGNSA. V was clipped by 5 bases and J by 0 bases, with 7 bases between them. This CDR3 is CASSQQVNTEAFF. CDR3 DNA: TGTGCCAGCAGCCAGCAGGTGAACACTGAAGCTTTCTTT. Looking up the rest from reference TRBV7-2 and TRBJ1-1 gives the full variable domain: GAGVSQSPSNKVTEKGKDVELRCDPISGHTALYWYRQSLGQGLEFLIYFQGNSAPDKSGLPSDRFSAERTGGSVSTLTIQRTQQEDSAVYLCASSQQVNTEAFFGQGTRLTVV.

This sequence joins TRBV5-6 and TRBJ1-1; D possibly corresponds to TRBD1 (5 bases). This CDR3 has 12 amino acids. Trimming removed 4 bases at V and 7 bases at J, with 11 bases between. In germline, CDR1 is SGHDT, CDR2 YYEEEE. The chain's CDR3 is CASSLGRREAFF. The DNA of the CDR3 is TGTGCCAGCAGCCTGGGACGGCGTGAAGCTTTCTTT.

This sequence joins TRBV5-1 and TRBJ2-5; tentatively, D is TRBD1 or TRBD2 (5 bases each). V was trimmed by 0 bases and J by 0 bases, leaving 12 bases between them. This CDR3 region has 16 residues. CDR1 and CDR2 from the germline V gene are SGHRS and YFSETQ. The CDR3 loop is CASSLEGELYQETQYF. The CDR3 DNA follows: TGCGCCAGCAGCTTGGAAGGGGAGCTGTACCAAGAGACCCAGTACTTC.

This chain uses TRBV3-1 (or the pseudogene TRBV3-2) with TRBJ1-2; D is undetermined. V lost 2 bases and J lost 6, with 4 bases in between. The CDR3 consists of 11 residues. Germline V gene sequence: CDR1 LGHDT, CDR2 YNNKEL (reference sequence). CDR3 sequence (DNA): TGTGCCAGCAGCCAATCGGATGGCTACACCTTC. Its protein product is CASSQSDGYTF.

The table lists this clone with a few counts. The V gene is TRBV5-4, the J gene TRBJ2-1, with 8 bases fitting TRBD2. Germline CDR1 and CDR2: SGHNT and YYREEE (reference sequence). The CDR3 is 16 amino acids. J was trimmed by 5 bases and V by 4 bases; bases with no gene match: 11. CDR3 protein: CASSEGGSGDDNEQFF. The CDR3 nucleotides read TGTGCCAGCAGCGAGGGGGGTAGCGGGGATGACAATGAGCAGTTCTTC.

This clone came up many times. The rearrangement uses TRBV4-2 and TRBJ2-7; 8 nucleotides align to TRBD1. V dropped 1 base and J dropped 3; count of bases not matched to a gene: 2. This CDR3 spans 14 amino acids. Germline V gene sequence: CDR1 LGHNA, CDR2 YNFKEQ. CDR3 in DNA: TGTGCCAGCAGCCAAGGAGGACAGGGCTACGAGCAGTACTTC. Residues: CASSQGGQGYEQYF.

The CDR3 region has the DNA TGTGCCAGCAGGGCTGACCTAGAACTTTTGGAGACCCAGTACTTC. This translates into CASRADLELLETQYF. The genes are TRBV2 and TRBJ2-5; D is uncertain. CDR1 is SNHLY, CDR2 FYNNEI, per germline. V lost 6 bases and J 5 bases, leaving 19 bases between the germline ends. This CDR3 spans 15 amino acids.